This T cell receptor beta chain derives from a study of Ad26.COV2.S vaccination and SARS-CoV-2 variants. Overall study: Doses of Ad26.COV2.S were injected into muscle once or twice, 56 days apart. Study-wide results and caveats: Greater spike-specific TCR breadth was seen in vaccine recipients than in placebo recipients.

With 2 bases removed from V and 4 bases from J, the gap between germline ends came to 17 bases. Germline V gives CDR1 SGDLS, CDR2 YYNGEE. The CDR3 totals 16 residues. Treatment given: some 19 received Ad26.COV2.S at low or high dose, single or two shots; 5 received placebo; per-sample allocation not given. All samples were drawn on day 63, counting from the first vaccine or placebo injection. An Ad26 vector that expressed Wuhan-strain SARS-CoV-2 spike constituted the vaccine. Data came from immunoSEQ multiplex PCR; TCRdb stores just in-frame clones and leaves some out. The table records about 350,000 clones, around 89% of them present only once. Comment on this clone: Antigen: not known.

This receptor was identified in a person aged 18-65 years who received the Ad26.COV2.S COVID-19 vaccine or a placebo. The starting material was peripheral blood, obtained in a trial of Ad26.COV2.S vaccine versus placebo. The V and J genes are TRBV9 and TRBJ2-3; weak D call: TRBD2 (6 bases). Here the CDR3 DNA reads TGTGCCAGCAGCGTCTTACTAGGAGGGCCCGCAGATACGCAGTATTTT. Encoded protein: CASSVLLGGPADTQYF. The variable domain in full, with the rest retrieved from reference TRBV9 and TRBJ2-3, is DSGVTQTPKHLITATGQRVTLRCSPRSGDLSVYWYQQSLDQGLQFLIQYYNGEERAKGNILERFSAQQFPDLHSELNLSSLELGDSALYFCASSVLLGGPADTQYFGPGTRLTVL.